These T cell receptor beta chains were read from a single sample in a study of T cell responses to AZD1222 COVID-19 vaccine. Method: immunoSEQ multiplex PCR; TCRdb's copy keeps in-frame clones and lacks some. The sample includes 75,000 to 100,000 clones, approximately 90% seen only once; the top ten take 10% to 15%. Source: peripheral blood, taken on day 0 of AZD1222 vaccination. Receptors originate from an adult in good health. Each CDR3 is given with its conserved first and last residue. The order of the fields is CDR3 protein, CDR3 DNA, V gene, D gene, J gene, clone size. A D gene is named only where the DNA matches it firmly. Only some rows state a clone size, as once, few, many or a class for expanded clones.

CASSPRPLDNEQFF | TGTGCCAGCAGCCCGAGGCCGCTAGACAATGAGCAGTTCTTC | TRBV11-2 | . | TRBJ2-1 | .
CASSSLAHEQYF | TGTGCCAGCAGCTCGTTAGCTCATGAGCAGTACTTC | TRBV7-2 | . | TRBJ2-7 | .
CASSYSDYSTEAFF | TGTGCCAGCAGTTACTCAGATTACAGCACTGAAGCTTTCTTT | TRBV6-2/TRBV6-3 | . | TRBJ1-1 | once
CASSGGQGRGNTIYF | TGTGCCAGCAGTGGCGGACAGGGTCGTGGAAACACCATATATTTT | TRBV27 | TRBD1 | TRBJ1-3 | once
CASSGGSAPHYEQYF | TGTGCCAGCAGCGGGGGGTCAGCTCCTCACTACGAGCAGTACTTC | TRBV5-4 | . | TRBJ2-7 | .
CASSPRLAGGHETQYF | TGCGCCAGCAGCCCCCGTCTAGCGGGGGGGCATGAGACCCAGTACTTC | TRBV4-1 | TRBD2 | TRBJ2-5 | .
CASSQLTGGQTQYF | TGCGCCAGCAGCCAACTGACAGGGGGCCAGACCCAGTACTTC | TRBV4-1 | TRBD1 | TRBJ2-5 | .
CASSPSIGEGSYEQYF | TGTGCCAGCAGCCCGAGCATAGGGGAGGGCTCCTACGAGCAGTACTTC | TRBV13 | TRBD2 | TRBJ2-7 | .
CASSSDRVADTQYF | TGTGCCAGCAGCTCTGACAGGGTCGCAGATACGCAGTATTTT | TRBV5-8 | TRBD1 | TRBJ2-3 | .
CASGLSLASSYEQYF | TGTGCCAGCGGACTCTCTCTCGCGAGCTCCTACGAGCAGTACTTC | TRBV7-2 | . | TRBJ2-7 | once
CASSQEQQGRITNEKLFF | TGCGCCAGCAGCCAAGAACAACAGGGGAGGATTACTAATGAAAAACTGTTTTTT | TRBV4-3 | TRBD1 | TRBJ1-4 | .
CSGARETFDEQFF | TGCAGCGGCGCCCGGGAGACGTTCGATGAGCAGTTCTTC | TRBV29-1 | . | TRBJ2-1 | .
CASNPPGPGGYEQYF | TGTGCCAGCAACCCGCCGGGTCCGGGAGGGTACGAGCAGTACTTC | TRBV28 | TRBD2 | TRBJ2-7 | once
CASSYLDRGVYNEQFF | TGTGCCAGCAGTTACCTGGACAGGGGGGTTTACAATGAGCAGTTCTTC | TRBV6-5 | TRBD1 | TRBJ2-1 | .
CASRGKGLSNQPQHF | TGTGCCAGTAGGGGCAAGGGGTTAAGCAATCAGCCCCAGCATTTT | TRBV19 | . | TRBJ1-5 | .